Below are 3 T cell receptor beta chains sequenced from a single sample in a study of beta chain features in type 1 diabetes. No cognate antigen is known for these TCRs. Study observations and caveats: Among patients with Type 1 diabetes, TCRB CDR3s were moderately but significantly shorter in every one of the four CD4+ subsets.

Expressed TCRB transcripts were sequenced after all isolated RNA was converted to cDNA. TCRdb's table, derived via immunoSEQ multiplex PCR, lists solely in-frame clones and lacks some. The top ten hold 0.015% to 0.02% of the sample, which has about 270,000 clones, over 11% seen once. Source material: naive CD4+ T cells from blood. These receptors were collected from a man younger than 40 with type 1 diabetes.

The chain joins TRBV4-2 to TRBJ2-3; D might be TRBD2 (7 bases). V dropped 3 bases and J dropped 5 bases, with 15 bases sitting between them. Germline CDR1 is LGHNA and CDR2 is YNFKEQ. There are 15 residues in the CDR3. The DNA for the CDR3 is TGTGCCAGCAGCCAGGCCGGGGGGCAAAGAGATACGCAGTATTTT. Translated, it gives CASSQAGGQRDTQYF.

The rearrangement uses TRBV6-1 and TRBJ2-7; 8 bases match TRBD2. The CDR3 is 14 amino acids. Germline CDR1 reads MNHNS; CDR2 reads SASEGT. V lost 7 bases to trimming and J lost 4 bases; unmatched junction nucleotides: 9. The DNA of the CDR3 is TGTGCCAGCATATCAGCGGGAGCGGGATACGAGCAGTACTTC. Translation gives CASISAGAGYEQYF.

The J gene is TRBJ2-1, the V gene TRBV5-4, with a weak D call TRBD2 (5 bases). Between the trimmed V and J ends, which lost 0 bases and 7 bases, there was a span of 17 bases. CDR3 length equals 16 residues. CDR1 and CDR2 from the germline V gene are SGHNT and YYREEE (reference sequence). The CDR3 spells CASSLVRGVGMNEQFF. The CDR3 region has the DNA TGTGCCAGCAGCTTGGTTCGGGGAGTAGGAATGAATGAGCAGTTCTTC.